The 5 T cell receptor beta chains below were found in one sample sequenced in a study of CD8 T cells in ankylosing spondylitis. MiXCR was run by TCRdb on the 5' RACE reads, yielding one entry per CDR3 protein. In the table there are around 250,000 distinct CDR3 sequences, roughly a third of which are singletons. Sequenced material: blood, either unsorted or a sorted T cell fraction (not recorded which). The receptors stem from a male donor with ankylosing spondylitis or in good health (not recorded which).

The chain employs TRBV5-1 and TRBJ1-6; the D is unclear. The V gene's germline CDR1 is SGHRS and CDR2 YFSETQ. V was cut by 2 bases and J by 8 bases, with 8 bases left in between. The CDR3 is 13 residues long. The CDR3 here is CASSFEGDSPLHF. CDR3 nucleotides: TGCGCCAGCAGCTTTGAAGGAGATTCACCCCTCCACTTT.

J is TRBJ2-1 and V is TRBV29-1; TRBD2 matches 10 bases. After removal of 7 bases from V and 7 bases from J, the junction contained 10 bases not matched to a gene. The CDR3 covers 14 residues. Germline lookup yields CDR1 SQVTM and CDR2 ANQGSEA. The CDR3 reads CSAPKTSGWNEQFF. CDR3 bases: TGCAGCGCCCCCAAGACTAGCGGGTGGAATGAGCAGTTCTTC.

The CDR3 DNA is TGTGCCAGCAGTGAAACAGGGGGGGTCACAGATACGCAGTATTTT. This gives the protein CASSETGGVTDTQYF. The chain has TRBV25-1 and TRBJ2-3, with D possibly matching TRBD1 (8 bases). CDR1 is MGHDK, CDR2 SYGVNS, per germline. Trimming removed 2 bases from V and 2 bases from J, with 11 bases in between. The CDR3 covers 15 residues. The full variable domain, with the rest looked up from reference TRBV25-1 and TRBJ2-3, is EADIYQTPRYLVIGTGKKITLECSQTMGHDKMYWYQQDPGMELHLIHYSYGVNSTEKGDLSSESTVSRIRTEHFPLTLESARPSHTSQYLCASSETGGVTDTQYFGPGTRLTVL.

In this sample, this clonotype turned up a few times. The V gene is TRBV20-1, the J gene TRBJ2-1; 9 bases fit TRBD1. The CDR3 spans 15 residues. J gave up 3 bases and V 0 bases, and 3 bases lay outside the gene matches. Germline CDR1 reads DFQATT; CDR2 reads SNEGSKA (reference sequence). The CDR3 coding sequence is TGCAGTGCTAGAGACCGGGACAGGGACTACAATGAGCAGTTCTTC. Protein product: CSARDRDRDYNEQFF.

This chain uses TRBV5-1 with TRBJ1-4; perhaps TRBD1 as D (6 bases). The CDR3 has 14 residues. The germline gives CDR1 SGHRS, CDR2 YFSETQ. The V end lost 2 bases, the J end lost 6 bases, and 11 bases lay between the germline ends. CDR3 sequence reads: CASSFGRGDEKLFF. CDR3 coding DNA: TGCGCCAGCAGCTTCGGCAGGGGTGATGAAAAACTGTTTTTT.